These 30 T cell receptor beta chains came from one sample sequenced in a study of cytomegalovirus exposure and HLA in healthy donors. PCR amplification relied on 60 Vbeta primers (plus 13 Jbeta primers). Generated by immunoSEQ multiplex PCR, the TCRdb table keeps only in-frame clones and is missing some. The table lists about 150,000 clones, 64% of them singletons. Sequenced sample: PBMCs. Receptor source: a woman aged 30 to 39 in good health and CMV-seropositive.

In this sample, this clone turned up a few times. This chain joins TRBV29-1 and TRBJ2-7; D is possibly TRBD2 (6 bases). V was cut by 0 bases and J by 2 bases, with 17 bases left in between. The CDR3 runs 16 residues. The V gene's germline CDR1 is SQVTM and CDR2 ANQGSEA. The CDR3 loop reads CSVEDRPGLGTYEQYF. The CDR3 nucleotides are TGCAGCGTTGAAGATCGACCGGGACTGGGAACCTACGAGCAGTACTTC.

This chain uses TRBV4-1 with TRBJ2-1; 7 positions agree with TRBD1. V dropped 3 bases and J dropped 3; count of bases not matched to a gene: 5. CDR3 length: 15 amino acids. Germline V gene sequence: CDR1 MGHRA, CDR2 YSYEKL. This chain's CDR3 is CASSQRDSYYNEQFF. The CDR3 coding sequence is TGCGCCAGCAGCCAGAGGGACAGCTACTACAATGAGCAGTTCTTC.

The chain joins TRBV7-9 to TRBJ2-5; tentatively, D is TRBD2 (7 bases). The V gene lost 3 bases and the J gene lost 4 bases, with 18 bases spanning the gap. Germline CDR1 reads SEHNR; CDR2 reads FQNEAQ (reference sequence). This CDR3 region has 16 residues. CDR3 nucleotide sequence: TGTGCCAGCAGCTTCGGTCTAGCGGAGGGGGGAGAGACCCAGTACTTC. Translation: CASSFGLAEGGETQYF.

This chain links TRBV7-3 with TRBJ1-2, with a tentative D call TRBD1 (5 bases). The CDR3 extends over 15 amino acids. The germline CDR1 and CDR2 sequences are SGHTA and FQGTGA. With 0 bases removed from V and 7 bases from J, the gap between germline ends came to 15 bases. CDR3 nucleotide sequence: TGTGCCAGCAGCTTAACTCCGGGACTGACTGGTGGCTACACCTTC. Its translation is CASSLTPGLTGGYTF.

The V call is TRBV30, the J call TRBJ1-2, with D possibly TRBD1 on 6 matching bases. Trimming stripped 5 bases from V and 2 bases from J, with 12 bases between. From germline, CDR1 is GTSNPN and CDR2 SVGIG (reference sequence). The CDR3 spans 13 residues. The CDR3 loop reads CAWDGQSNYGYTF. CDR3 DNA: TGTGCCTGGGACGGACAGTCCAACTATGGCTACACCTTC. The complete variable domain, with remaining parts taken from reference TRBV30 and TRBJ1-2, reads SQTIHQWPATLVQPVGSPLSLECTVEGTSNPNLYWYRQAAGRGLQLLFYSVGIGQISSEVPQNLSASRPQDRQFILSSKKLLLSDSGFYLCAWDGQSNYGYTFGSGTRLTVV.

V gene TRBV7-2 combines with J gene TRBJ2-7; possibly TRBD1 for D (6 bases). This CDR3 contains 15 residues. V gave up 2 bases and J gave up 3 bases, with 14 bases separating them. The germline CDR1 and CDR2 sequences are SGHTA and FQGNSA. CDR3: CASSLRQDSNYEQYF. The CDR3 DNA follows: TGTGCCAGCAGCTTACGTCAGGACAGCAACTACGAGCAGTACTTC.

This clone was seen a few times. This same CDR3 is encoded by further DNA sequences in the sample. The V gene is TRBV5-6, the J gene TRBJ1-6; D may be TRBD1 (5 bases). The CDR3 consists of 14 residues. Germline CDR1 is SGHDT and CDR2 is YYEEEE. Trimming pared 5 bases from V and 5 bases from J, leaving 11 bases between. CDR3 region: CASRWGHNNSPLHF. The CDR3, as DNA: TGTGCCAGCAGATGGGGCCACAATAATTCACCCCTCCACTTT.

This clone was observed a handful of times. V gene TRBV25-1 combines with J gene TRBJ2-7; tentative D call: TRBD1 (6 bases). The V gene lost 3 bases and the J gene lost 4 bases, with 16 bases spanning the gap. Looked up from germline, CDR1 is MGHDK and CDR2 is SYGVNS. The CDR3 covers 15 residues. The CDR3 sequence: CASSDNQGLGYEQYF. CDR3 DNA: TGTGCCAGCAGTGACAATCAGGGGTTGGGGTACGAGCAGTACTTC.

V and J are TRBV2 and TRBJ2-7; D is unresolved. This CDR3 has 12 amino acids. CDR1 and CDR2 from the germline V gene are SNHLY and FYNNEI. V shed 6 bases and J shed 3 bases, with 9 bases lying between them. DNA of the CDR3: TGTGCCAGCAGGACGGCGGTCTACGAGCAGTACTTC. This sequence encodes CASRTAVYEQYF.

The chain is built from TRBV5-1 and TRBJ1-2, with 8 bases lining up with TRBD1. The CDR3 has 12 residues. Germline CDR1 SGHRS, CDR2 YFSETQ. The ends lost 4 bases at V and 8 bases at J; junction bases unmatched: 4. The CDR3 loop reads CASSTRQGGYTF. The CDR3 coding sequence is TGCGCCAGCAGCACAAGACAGGGGGGCTACACCTTC.

V gene TRBV14 combines with J gene TRBJ1-5; D is ambiguous. Germline V gene lookup returns CDR1 SGHDN and CDR2 FVKESK. This CDR3 is 13 amino acids long. The germline V and J ends were trimmed by 5 bases and 6 bases, with 11 bases remaining between them. In nucleotides, the CDR3 is TGTGCCAGCAGCTATTCCGAGGGTCAGCCCCAGCATTTT. Its protein is CASSYSEGQPQHF.

The count of this clone is one. The chain is built from TRBV7-2 and TRBJ2-3, with D perhaps matching TRBD2 (7 bases). Germline CDR1 and CDR2: SGHTA and FQGNSA. V lost 9 bases, J lost 5 bases, and 24 bases lay in between. The CDR3 covers 16 residues. The CDR3 sequence: CASGLGGGRWRDTQYF. For the CDR3, the DNA is TGTGCCAGTGGGCTTGGGGGGGGGCGGTGGAGAGATACGCAGTATTTT. Full variable domain (missing parts from reference TRBV7-2 and TRBJ2-3): GAGVSQSPSNKVTEKGKDVELRCDPISGHTALYWYRQSLGQGLEFLIYFQGNSAPDKSGLPSDRFSAERTGGSVSTLTIQRTQQEDSAVYLCASGLGGGRWRDTQYFGPGTRLTVL.

With regard to this clone: At one of its ends the junction is not consistent with the germline gene, which may arise from a read error. The chain links TRBV7-9 to TRBJ1-1, with D perhaps TRBD1 (5 bases). This CDR3 is built from 12 residues. The germline CDR1 and CDR2 sequences are SEHNR and FQNEAQ (reference sequence). The CDR3 DNA is TGTGTCAGCAGCAACCACAGGAATGAAGCTTTCTTT. It codes for CVSSNHRNEAFF.

On this clone itself: Sequence at one end of the junction differs from germline and may be a read error. V and J are TRBV5-4 and TRBJ1-2; a weak D match, TRBD1 (5 bases). Germline V gene sequence: CDR1 SGHNT, CDR2 YYREEE (reference sequence). The CDR3 extends over 13 amino acids. CDR3 in DNA: TGTGCCAGCAGCTTAGACAGCCCATATGGCTACCCCTTC. Amino acid sequence: CASSLDSPYGYPF. The variable domain in full, completed from reference TRBV5-4 and TRBJ1-2, reads ETGVTQSPTHLIKTRGQQVTLRCSSQSGHNTVSWYQQALGQGPQFIFQYYREEENGRGNFPPRFSGLQFPNYSSELNVNALELDDSALYLCASSLDSPYGYPFGSGTRLTVV.

This clone was observed a handful of times. The genes are TRBV5-1 and TRBJ2-7; 7 positions match TRBD1. The V gene's germline CDR1 is SGHRS and CDR2 YFSETQ. The V segment lost 4 bases and the J segment 0 bases; nucleotides outside the gene matches: 4. The CDR3 sequence is 14 residues long. The CDR3 region is CASSQDRNSYEQYF. In nucleotides, the CDR3 is TGCGCCAGCAGCCAGGACAGGAACTCCTACGAGCAGTACTTC. Drawing the rest from reference TRBV5-1 and TRBJ2-7, the complete variable domain is KAGVTQTPRYLIKTRGQQVTLSCSPISGHRSVSWYQQTPGQGLQFLFEYFSETQRNKGNFPGRFSGRQFSNSRSEMNVSTLELGDSALYLCASSQDRNSYEQYFGPGTRLTVT.

This clone was detected only once. The chain uses TRBV5-1 and TRBJ1-1; 7 bases fit TRBD1. CDR1 is SGHRS, CDR2 YFSETQ, per germline. After removal of 3 bases from V and 5 bases from J, the junction contained 7 bases not matched to a gene. The CDR3 sequence is 14 residues long. CDR3 nucleotide sequence: TGCGCCAGCAGCTCAGAGGGACAGAGGACTGAAGCTTTCTTT. Encoded protein: CASSSEGQRTEAFF.

V usage is TRBV5-1 and J usage is TRBJ1-1; TRBD1 matches 8 bases. In germline, CDR1 is SGHRS, CDR2 YFSETQ. The CDR3 contains 15 residues. Trimming cost V 4 bases and J 0 bases; bases outside gene matches: 5. CDR3 nucleotides: TGCGCCAGCAGCCAGAACAGGGGGATGAACACTGAAGCTTTCTTT. Its protein product is CASSQNRGMNTEAFF. Full variable domain (outside the CDR3, taken from reference TRBV5-1 and TRBJ1-1): KAGVTQTPRYLIKTRGQQVTLSCSPISGHRSVSWYQQTPGQGLQFLFEYFSETQRNKGNFPGRFSGRQFSNSRSEMNVSTLELGDSALYLCASSQNRGMNTEAFFGQGTRLTVV.

The rearrangement joins TRBV4-1 to TRBJ1-2; TRBD1 is a possible D gene (6 bases). From germline, CDR1 is MGHRA and CDR2 YSYEKL. The CDR3 has 17 residues. Trimming stripped 1 base from V and 4 bases from J, with 19 bases between. The CDR3 spells CASSQVYPGTSLYGYTF. CDR3 in DNA: TGCGCCAGCAGCCAAGTCTATCCCGGGACAAGTCTCTATGGCTACACCTTC.

The chain is built from TRBV7-6 and TRBJ2-7; TRBD2 might be the D (5 bases). This CDR3 contains 15 residues. Trimming took off 5 bases at V and 1 base at J, with 15 bases between the two ends. The germline V gene encodes CDR1 SGHVS and CDR2 FNYEAQ. In DNA form, the CDR3 reads TGTGCCAGCAGCCAAACAGACTACCCTTCCTACGAGCAGTACTTC. It is translated as CASSQTDYPSYEQYF.

This clone has just a few counts. This chain uses TRBV5-1 with TRBJ2-5; TRBD1 agrees at 12 bases. TRBJ2-7 explains the end of the DNA better; the J call may be wrong. CDR3 length: 16 residues. Germline V gene lookup returns CDR1 SGHRS and CDR2 YFSETQ. The CDR3 nucleotides are TGCGCCAGCAGCTCCCGCCGGGACAGGGGGCCCTACGAGCAGTACTTC. Its protein is CASSSRRDRGPYEQYF.

This chain joins TRBV11-3 and TRBJ2-1; D not certain. V was clipped by 5 bases and J by 3 bases, with 14 bases between them. Germline V gene sequence: CDR1 SGHNT, CDR2 YENEEA. The CDR3 is 15 amino acids. This CDR3 reads CASSPSGARYNEQFF. The CDR3 nucleotides read TGTGCCAGCAGCCCCTCTGGAGCACGCTACAATGAGCAGTTCTTC.

There are a few counts of this clone. This chain joins TRBV7-9 and TRBJ2-3; tentative D call: TRBD2 (6 bases). V shed 8 bases and J shed 0 bases, with 9 bases lying between them. The CDR3 is made up of 13 amino acids. CDR1 is SEHNR and CDR2 is FQNEAQ in the germline V gene (reference sequence). The CDR3 loop is CASAGFSTDTQYF. The CDR3 bases are TGTGCCAGCGCGGGGTTTAGCACAGATACGCAGTATTTT.

The chain has TRBV9 and TRBJ2-2, with TRBD1 matching 9 bases. This CDR3 is built from 16 residues. Trimming cost V 2 bases and J 4 bases; bases outside gene matches: 6. Germline CDR1 is SGDLS and CDR2 is YYNGEE. The CDR3 sequence: CASSVNRGLGTGELFF. CDR3 DNA: TGTGCCAGCAGCGTTAACAGGGGGCTGGGCACCGGGGAGCTGTTTTTT.

Worth noting for this clone: Mismatch with germline at one junction end may stem from a read error. The sample holds other DNA sequences that translate to the same CDR3. V usage is TRBV10-3 and J usage is TRBJ1-6, with a tentative D call TRBD1 (5 bases). The CDR3 contains 15 residues. Germline V gene data show CDR1 as ENHRY and CDR2 as SYGVKD. Here the CDR3 reads CAIKGSGTPNSPLHF. In DNA, the CDR3 is TGTGCCATCAAAGGCTCGGGGACTCCTAATTCCCCCCTCCACTTT.

The chain combines TRBV30 with TRBJ2-7; 12 positions match TRBD2. This CDR3 has 15 amino acids. Per germline, CDR1 GTSNPN and CDR2 SVGIG (reference sequence). The V segment lost 3 bases and the J segment 6 bases; nucleotides outside the gene matches: 9. In nucleotides, the CDR3 is TGTGCCTGGAGCGACCCGGGACTAGCGGGTTCCGAGCAGTACTTC. It codes for CAWSDPGLAGSEQYF.

The chain is built from TRBV6-5 and TRBJ1-2, with 8 positions matching TRBD1. The CDR3 loop spans 16 amino acids. From germline, CDR1 is MNHEY and CDR2 SVGAGI. Trimming removed 2 bases from V and 2 bases from J; junction bases left unmatched: 7. The CDR3 nucleotides read TGTGCCAGCAGTTACGACAGGGGCCCGTTGAACTATGGCTACACCTTC. This gives the protein CASSYDRGPLNYGYTF.

This clone showed up just a few times. The rearrangement links TRBV9 to TRBJ1-2; D unresolved. This CDR3 comprises 15 residues. The ends were cut back, 3 bases at V and 2 bases at J, with 14 bases in the middle. Germline CDR1 SGDLS, CDR2 YYNGEE. The CDR3 protein is CASSEGIRLNYGYTF. DNA for the CDR3: TGTGCCAGCAGCGAAGGTATCAGACTAAACTATGGCTACACCTTC.

The V call is TRBV7-8, the J call TRBJ1-6; D is ambiguous. The germline V gene encodes CDR1 SGHVS and CDR2 FQNEAQ. The CDR3 is 13 amino acids. V dropped 2 bases and J dropped 7 bases, with 6 bases sitting between them. The CDR3 loop is CASSLLVNSPLHF. The CDR3 nucleotides read TGTGCCAGCAGCTTACTCGTAAATTCACCCCTCCACTTT. Variable domain in full (rest from reference TRBV7-8 and TRBJ1-6): GAGVSQSPRYKVAKRGQDVALRCDPISGHVSLFWYQQALGQGPEFLTYFQNEAQLDKSGLPSDRFFAERPEGSVSTLKIQRTQQEDSAVYLCASSLLVNSPLHFGNGTRLTVT.

The chain's CDR3 is CASNPGTAANYGYTF. The CDR3 region has the DNA TGTGCCAGTAACCCAGGGACAGCAGCTAACTATGGCTACACCTTC. This chain uses TRBV19 with TRBJ1-2; 7 positions agree with TRBD1. CDR1 LNHDA and CDR2 SQIVND come from the germline V gene (reference sequence). J gave up 0 bases and V 7 bases, and 8 bases lay outside the gene matches. The length of the CDR3 is 15 residues.

The CDR3 DNA sequence: TGCGCCAGCAGCTTAAAGGGGGCGAACACTGAAGCTTTCTTT. Protein product: CASSLKGANTEAFF. The chain has TRBV5-1 and TRBJ1-1; TRBD1 matches 7 bases. This CDR3 contains 14 residues. Germline V gene sequence: CDR1 SGHRS, CDR2 YFSETQ. V was pared by 2 bases and J by 1 base, with 2 bases of the junction left unmatched. The variable domain in full, with the rest retrieved from reference TRBV5-1 and TRBJ1-1, is KAGVTQTPRYLIKTRGQQVTLSCSPISGHRSVSWYQQTPGQGLQFLFEYFSETQRNKGNFPGRFSGRQFSNSRSEMNVSTLELGDSALYLCASSLKGANTEAFFGQGTRLTVV.